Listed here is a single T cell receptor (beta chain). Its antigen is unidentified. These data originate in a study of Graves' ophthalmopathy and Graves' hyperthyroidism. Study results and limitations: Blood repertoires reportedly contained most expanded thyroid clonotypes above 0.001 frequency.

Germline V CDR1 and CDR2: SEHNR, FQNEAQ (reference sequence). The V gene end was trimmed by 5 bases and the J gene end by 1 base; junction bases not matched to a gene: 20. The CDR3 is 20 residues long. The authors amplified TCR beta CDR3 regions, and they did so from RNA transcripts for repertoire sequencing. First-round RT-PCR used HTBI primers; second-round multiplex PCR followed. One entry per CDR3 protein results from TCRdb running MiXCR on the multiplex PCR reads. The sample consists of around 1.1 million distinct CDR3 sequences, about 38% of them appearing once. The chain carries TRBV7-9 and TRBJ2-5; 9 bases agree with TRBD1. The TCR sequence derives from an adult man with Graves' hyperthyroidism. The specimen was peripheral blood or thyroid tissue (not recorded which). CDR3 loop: CASSHYLGQGPSKFQETQYF. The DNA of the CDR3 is TGTGCCAGCAGCCATTATCTCGGACAGGGGCCATCCAAATTCCAAGAGACCCAGTACTTC.